This T cell receptor (beta chain) stems from a study of blood T cell repertoires in COVID-19. After removal of 4 bases from V and 5 bases from J, the junction contained 1 base not matched to a gene. The CDR3 has 13 residues. CDR1 LNHDA and CDR2 SQIVND come from the germline V gene (reference sequence). The table came from immunoSEQ multiplex PCR; TCRdb's copy has only in-frame clones and leaves some out. The sample lists 280,000 or so clones; around 84% were seen once. The J gene is TRBJ1-5, the V gene TRBV19; 8 positions agree with TRBD1. Input material: PBMCs or T cells enriched from blood (not recorded which). This TCR was recovered from a woman in her forties or fifties who had recovered from COVID-19. CDR3 bases: TGTGCCAGTAGTAGGGGACAGGATCAGCCCCAGCATTTT. It encodes CASSRGQDQPQHF.